The entry below gives a single T cell receptor beta chain sequence along with its context. The data are from a study of shared clonotypes between healthy human individuals. Tens of thousands of T cell genomes, or approximately 190 ng DNA, went into the sorted-subset replicate PCRs. Assay used: immunoSEQ multiplex PCR; TCRdb lists only in-frame clones, some missing. The top ten hold under 2% of the sample, which has approximately 740,000 clones, roughly 70% seen once. CDR1 is SGHAT, CDR2 FQDESV, per germline (reference sequence). V was pared by 5 bases and J by 14 bases, with 10 bases of the junction left unmatched. This CDR3 comprises 12 residues.

Sequencing was carried out using memory CD4+ T cells sorted from blood. The subset here: CD45RA-negative fraction. The chain is built from TRBV11-1 and TRBJ2-3, with 7 bases that match TRBD2. This receptor was obtained from a woman in her 30s in good health. CDR3 nucleotide sequence: TGTGCCAGCAGCCCCGGGGGAGGGAGACGGTATTTT. It translates to CASSPGGGRRYF.